This T cell receptor (beta chain) was sequenced during a study of shared clonotypes between healthy human individuals. Study-level points and caveats: Only blood samples were collected, and tissue repertoires likely differ. Rarefaction indicated that sorted-subset sequencing remained incomplete although depth was large. Among non-shared clonotypes, generation probabilities were lower than among those shared by all four donors.

The V and J ends lost 0 bases and 10 bases respectively, with 13 bases between them. Germline V CDR1 and CDR2: GTSNPN, SVGIG (reference sequence). The CDR3 is made up of 13 amino acids. Several immunoSEQ plates received, in even portions, the genomic DNA of each subset. TCRdb's copy holds only in-frame clones and misses some; the assay was immunoSEQ multiplex PCR. The profile shows a few hundred thousand clones, about 96% of them singletons. As for this clone: The antigen is unknown.

The sample taken for sequencing was naive CD4+ T cells sorted from blood. Subset described: CD45RA+ positively selected. The chain employs TRBV30 and TRBJ2-1; D might be TRBD2 (5 bases). The clonotype was recovered from a woman aged 25-40 years in good health. Written as DNA, the CDR3 is TGTGCCTGGAGTGTACGTAGCGCCACGGAGCAGTTCTTC. Translating gives CAWSVRSATEQFF.